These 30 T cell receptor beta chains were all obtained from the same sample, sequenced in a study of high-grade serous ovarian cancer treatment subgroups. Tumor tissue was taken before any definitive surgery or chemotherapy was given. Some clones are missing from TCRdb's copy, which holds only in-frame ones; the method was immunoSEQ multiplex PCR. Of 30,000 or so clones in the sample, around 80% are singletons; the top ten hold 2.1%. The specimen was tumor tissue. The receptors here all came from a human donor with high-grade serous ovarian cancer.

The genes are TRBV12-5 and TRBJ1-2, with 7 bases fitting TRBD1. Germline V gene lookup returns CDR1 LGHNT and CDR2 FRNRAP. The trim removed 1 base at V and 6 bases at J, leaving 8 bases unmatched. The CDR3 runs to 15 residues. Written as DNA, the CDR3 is TGTGCTAGTGGTTTGGGCCGGGGGGGGACAGATGGCTACACCTTC. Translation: CASGLGRGGTDGYTF.

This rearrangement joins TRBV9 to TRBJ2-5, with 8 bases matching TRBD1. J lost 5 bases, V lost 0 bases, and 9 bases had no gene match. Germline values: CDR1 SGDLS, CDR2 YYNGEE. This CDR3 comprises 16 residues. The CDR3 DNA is TGTGCCAGCAGCGTAGGAGCGACAGGGGCCGAGGAGACCCAGTACTTC. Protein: CASSVGATGAEETQYF.

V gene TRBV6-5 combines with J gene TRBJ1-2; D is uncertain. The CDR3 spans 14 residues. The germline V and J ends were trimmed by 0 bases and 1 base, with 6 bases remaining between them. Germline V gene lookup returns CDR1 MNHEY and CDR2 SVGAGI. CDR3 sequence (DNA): TGTGCCAGCAGTTACTCGGGGAATAACTATGGCTACACCTTC. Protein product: CASSYSGNNYGYTF.

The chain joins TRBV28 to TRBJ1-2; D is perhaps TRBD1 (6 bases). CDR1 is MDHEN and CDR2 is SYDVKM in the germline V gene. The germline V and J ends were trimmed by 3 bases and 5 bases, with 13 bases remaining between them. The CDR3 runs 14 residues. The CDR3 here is CASSFLRGPYGYTF. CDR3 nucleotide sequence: TGTGCCAGCAGTTTCCTCAGGGGCCCTTATGGCTACACCTTC.

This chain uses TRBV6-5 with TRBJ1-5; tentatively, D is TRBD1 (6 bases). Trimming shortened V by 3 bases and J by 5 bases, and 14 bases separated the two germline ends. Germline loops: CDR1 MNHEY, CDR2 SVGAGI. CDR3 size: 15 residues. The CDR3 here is CASSYPQGLDQPQHF. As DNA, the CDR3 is TGTGCCAGCAGTTATCCTCAGGGGTTAGATCAGCCCCAGCATTTT.

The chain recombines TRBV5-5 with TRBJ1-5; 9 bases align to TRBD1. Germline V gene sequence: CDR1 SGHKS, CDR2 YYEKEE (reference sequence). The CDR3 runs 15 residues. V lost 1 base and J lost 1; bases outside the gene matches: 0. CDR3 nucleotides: TGTGCCAGCAGCTTGACAGGGGGCAGCAATCAGCCCCAGCATTTT. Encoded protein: CASSLTGGSNQPQHF. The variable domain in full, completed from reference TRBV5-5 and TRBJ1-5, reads DAGVTQSPTHLIKTRGQQVTLRCSPISGHKSVSWYQQVLGQGPQFIFQYYEKEERGRGNFPDRFSARQFPNYSSELNVNALLLGDSALYLCASSLTGGSNQPQHFGDGTRLSIL.

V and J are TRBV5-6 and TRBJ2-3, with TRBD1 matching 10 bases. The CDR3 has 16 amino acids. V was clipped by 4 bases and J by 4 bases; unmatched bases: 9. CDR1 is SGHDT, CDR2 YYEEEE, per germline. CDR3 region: CASSLRTGGVADTQYF. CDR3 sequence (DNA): TGTGCCAGCAGCCTCCGGACAGGGGGGGTGGCAGATACGCAGTATTTT.

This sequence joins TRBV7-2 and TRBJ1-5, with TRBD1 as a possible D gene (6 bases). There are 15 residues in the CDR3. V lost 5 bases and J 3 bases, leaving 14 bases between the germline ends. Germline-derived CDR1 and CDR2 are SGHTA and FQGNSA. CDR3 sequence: CASSLHREYNQPQHF. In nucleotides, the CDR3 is TGTGCCAGCAGCCTCCACAGGGAATACAATCAGCCCCAGCATTTT.

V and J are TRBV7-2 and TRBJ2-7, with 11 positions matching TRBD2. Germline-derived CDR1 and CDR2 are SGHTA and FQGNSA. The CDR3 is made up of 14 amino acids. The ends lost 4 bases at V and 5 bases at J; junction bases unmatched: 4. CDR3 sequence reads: CASSWLAGGDEQYF. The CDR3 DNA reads TGTGCCAGCAGCTGGCTAGCGGGAGGAGACGAGCAGTACTTC.

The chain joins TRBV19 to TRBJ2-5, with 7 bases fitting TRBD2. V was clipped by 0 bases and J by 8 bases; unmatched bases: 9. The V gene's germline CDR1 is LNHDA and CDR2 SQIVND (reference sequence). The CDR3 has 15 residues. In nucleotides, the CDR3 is TGTGCCAGTAGTATAGATAAATGGGAGGGGAGCACCCAGTACTTC. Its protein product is CASSIDKWEGSTQYF.

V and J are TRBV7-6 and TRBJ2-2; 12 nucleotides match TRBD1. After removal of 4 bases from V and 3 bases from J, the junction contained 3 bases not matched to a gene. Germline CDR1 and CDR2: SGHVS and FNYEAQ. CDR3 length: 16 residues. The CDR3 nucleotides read TGTGCCAGCAGCTGGGGGACAGGGGGCGACACCGGGGAGCTGTTTTTT. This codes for CASSWGTGGDTGELFF.

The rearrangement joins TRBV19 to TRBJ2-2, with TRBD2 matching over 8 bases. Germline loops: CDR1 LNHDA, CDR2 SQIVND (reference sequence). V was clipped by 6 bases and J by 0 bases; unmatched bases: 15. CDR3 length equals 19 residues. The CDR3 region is CASSAGPSGPNANTGELFF. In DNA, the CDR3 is TGTGCCAGTAGCGCAGGACCTAGCGGGCCGAACGCGAACACCGGGGAGCTGTTTTTT. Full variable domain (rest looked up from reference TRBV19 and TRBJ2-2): DGGITQSPKYLFRKEGQNVTLSCEQNLNHDAMYWYRQDPGQGLRLIYYSQIVNDFQKGDIAEGYSVSREKKESFPLTVTSAQKNPTAFYLCASSAGPSGPNANTGELFFGEGSRLTVL.

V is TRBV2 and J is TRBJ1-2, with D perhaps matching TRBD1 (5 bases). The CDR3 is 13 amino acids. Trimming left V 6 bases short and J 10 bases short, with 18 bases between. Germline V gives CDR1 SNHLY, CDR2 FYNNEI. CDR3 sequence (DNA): TGTGCCAGCAGCAGAGAGGGTAGGGGCGTCTACACCTTC. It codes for CASSREGRGVYTF.

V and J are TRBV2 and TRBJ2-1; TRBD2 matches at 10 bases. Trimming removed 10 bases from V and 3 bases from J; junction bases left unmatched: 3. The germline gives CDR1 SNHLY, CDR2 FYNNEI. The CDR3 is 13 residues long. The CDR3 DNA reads TGTGCCATATCTAGCGGGAGCTACAATGAGCAGTTCTTC. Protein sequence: CAISSGSYNEQFF.

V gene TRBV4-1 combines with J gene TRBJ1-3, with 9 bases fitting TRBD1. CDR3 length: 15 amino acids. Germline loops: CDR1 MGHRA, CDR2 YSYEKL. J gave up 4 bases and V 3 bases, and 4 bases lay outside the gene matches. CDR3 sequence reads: CASSQGTGSGNTIYF. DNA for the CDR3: TGCGCCAGCAGCCAGGGGACAGGGAGCGGAAACACCATATATTTT.

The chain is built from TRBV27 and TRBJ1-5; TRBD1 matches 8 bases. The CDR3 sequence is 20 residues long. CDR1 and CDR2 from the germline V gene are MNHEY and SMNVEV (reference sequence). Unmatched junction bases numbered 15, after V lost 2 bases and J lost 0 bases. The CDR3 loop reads CASSLPHDATGDHSNQPQHF. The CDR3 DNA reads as TGTGCCAGCAGTTTACCTCACGATGCGACAGGGGACCATAGCAATCAGCCCCAGCATTTT.

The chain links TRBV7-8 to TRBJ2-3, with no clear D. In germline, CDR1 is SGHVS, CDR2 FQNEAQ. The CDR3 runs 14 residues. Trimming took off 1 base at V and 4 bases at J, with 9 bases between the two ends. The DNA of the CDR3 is TGTGCCAGCAGCTTAGAGGGATTCGCAGATACGCAGTATTTT. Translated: CASSLEGFADTQYF. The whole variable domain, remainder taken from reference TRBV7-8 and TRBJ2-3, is GAGVSQSPRYKVAKRGQDVALRCDPISGHVSLFWYQQALGQGPEFLTYFQNEAQLDKSGLPSDRFFAERPEGSVSTLKIQRTQQEDSAVYLCASSLEGFADTQYFGPGTRLTVL.

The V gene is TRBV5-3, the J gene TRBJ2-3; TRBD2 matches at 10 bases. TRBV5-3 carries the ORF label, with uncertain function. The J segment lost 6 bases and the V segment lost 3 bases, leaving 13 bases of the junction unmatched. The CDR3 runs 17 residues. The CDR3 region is CARSYTSGAGKADTQYF. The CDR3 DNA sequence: TGTGCCAGAAGCTATACTAGCGGGGCCGGCAAGGCTGATACGCAGTATTTT.

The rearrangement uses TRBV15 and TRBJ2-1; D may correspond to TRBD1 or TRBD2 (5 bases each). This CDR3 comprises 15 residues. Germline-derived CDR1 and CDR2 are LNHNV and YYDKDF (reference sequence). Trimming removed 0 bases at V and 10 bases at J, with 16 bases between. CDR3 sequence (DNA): TGTGCCACCAGCAGAGAGGGACGGCGGGTTGTAGAGCAGTTCTTC. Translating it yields CATSREGRRVVEQFF.

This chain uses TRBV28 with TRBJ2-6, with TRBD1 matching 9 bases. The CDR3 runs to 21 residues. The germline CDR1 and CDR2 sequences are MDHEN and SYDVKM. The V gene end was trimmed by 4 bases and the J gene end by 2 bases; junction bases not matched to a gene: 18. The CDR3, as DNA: TGTGCCAGCAGTTATGCCCGGGAACAGGGGGCGCGGAGTACTGGGGCCAACGTCCTGACTTTC. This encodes CASSYAREQGARSTGANVLTF.

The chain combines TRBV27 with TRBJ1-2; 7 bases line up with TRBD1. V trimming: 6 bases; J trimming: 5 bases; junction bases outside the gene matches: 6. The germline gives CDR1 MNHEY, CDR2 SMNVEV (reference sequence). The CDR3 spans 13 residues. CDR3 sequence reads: CASRLGQSYGYTF. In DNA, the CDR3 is TGTGCCAGCAGATTGGGACAGTCGTATGGCTACACCTTC.

CDR3 DNA sequence: TGCAGTGCTGGGAGCGGGAGGGAGCAGTTCTTC. Amino acid sequence: CSAGSGREQFF. This sequence joins TRBV20-1 and TRBJ2-1, with 9 nucleotides matching TRBD2. From germline, CDR1 is DFQATT and CDR2 SNEGSKA (reference sequence). CDR3 length: 11 residues. With V trimmed by 5 bases and J by 10 bases, 3 bases remained unmatched.

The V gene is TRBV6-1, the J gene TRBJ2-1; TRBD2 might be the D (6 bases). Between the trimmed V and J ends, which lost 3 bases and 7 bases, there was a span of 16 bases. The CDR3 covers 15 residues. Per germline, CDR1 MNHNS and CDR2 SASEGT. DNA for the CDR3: TGTGCCAGCAGTGACGGGCTTAGCGGCAGGAATGAGCAGTTCTTC. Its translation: CASSDGLSGRNEQFF.

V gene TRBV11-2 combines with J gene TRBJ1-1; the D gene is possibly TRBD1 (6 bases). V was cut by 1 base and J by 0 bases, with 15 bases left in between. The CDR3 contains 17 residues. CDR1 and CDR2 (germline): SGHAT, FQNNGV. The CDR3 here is CASSLGPTQGMNTEAFF. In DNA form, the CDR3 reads TGTGCCAGCAGCTTAGGACCGACGCAGGGGATGAACACTGAAGCTTTCTTT.

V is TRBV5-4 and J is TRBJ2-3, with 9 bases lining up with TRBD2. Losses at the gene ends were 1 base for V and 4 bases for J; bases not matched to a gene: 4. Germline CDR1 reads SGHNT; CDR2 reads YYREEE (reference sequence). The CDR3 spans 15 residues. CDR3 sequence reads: CASSLWTSAADTQYF. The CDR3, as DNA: TGTGCCAGCAGCTTGTGGACTAGCGCCGCAGATACGCAGTATTTT.

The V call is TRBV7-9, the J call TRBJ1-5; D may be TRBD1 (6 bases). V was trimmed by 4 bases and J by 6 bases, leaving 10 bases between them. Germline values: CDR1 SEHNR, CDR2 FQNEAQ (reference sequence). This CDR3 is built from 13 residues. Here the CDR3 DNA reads TGTGCCAGCAGCTCCGGACAGTTTCAGCCCCAGCATTTT. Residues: CASSSGQFQPQHF.

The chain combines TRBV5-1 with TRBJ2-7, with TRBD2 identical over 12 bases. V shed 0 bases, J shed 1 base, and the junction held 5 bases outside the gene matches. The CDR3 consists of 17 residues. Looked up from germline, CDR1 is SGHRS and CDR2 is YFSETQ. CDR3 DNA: TGCGCCAGCAGCTTGGGACTAGCGGGAGCAGCGTCCTACGAGCAGTACTTC. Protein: CASSLGLAGAASYEQYF.

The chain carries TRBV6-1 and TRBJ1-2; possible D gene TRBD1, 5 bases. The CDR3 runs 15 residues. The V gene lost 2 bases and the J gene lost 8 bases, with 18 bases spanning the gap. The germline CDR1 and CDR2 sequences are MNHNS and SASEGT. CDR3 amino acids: CASSETSWGSGGYTF. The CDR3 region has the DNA TGTGCCAGCAGTGAAACGAGTTGGGGGTCCGGGGGCTACACCTTC.

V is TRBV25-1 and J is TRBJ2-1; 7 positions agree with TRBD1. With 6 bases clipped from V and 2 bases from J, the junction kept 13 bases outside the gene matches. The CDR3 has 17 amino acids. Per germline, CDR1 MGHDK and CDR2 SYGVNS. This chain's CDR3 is CASRGGGRGQAYNEQFF. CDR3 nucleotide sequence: TGTGCCAGCAGGGGTGGGGGTCGAGGACAGGCCTACAATGAGCAGTTCTTC.

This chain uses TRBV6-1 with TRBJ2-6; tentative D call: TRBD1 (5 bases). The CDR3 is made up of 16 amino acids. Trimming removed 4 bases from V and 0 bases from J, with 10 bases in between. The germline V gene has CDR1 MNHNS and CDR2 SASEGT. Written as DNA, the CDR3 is TGTGCCAGCAGTGGACAGATTAGCTCTGGGGCCAACGTCCTGACTTTC. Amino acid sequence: CASSGQISSGANVLTF.